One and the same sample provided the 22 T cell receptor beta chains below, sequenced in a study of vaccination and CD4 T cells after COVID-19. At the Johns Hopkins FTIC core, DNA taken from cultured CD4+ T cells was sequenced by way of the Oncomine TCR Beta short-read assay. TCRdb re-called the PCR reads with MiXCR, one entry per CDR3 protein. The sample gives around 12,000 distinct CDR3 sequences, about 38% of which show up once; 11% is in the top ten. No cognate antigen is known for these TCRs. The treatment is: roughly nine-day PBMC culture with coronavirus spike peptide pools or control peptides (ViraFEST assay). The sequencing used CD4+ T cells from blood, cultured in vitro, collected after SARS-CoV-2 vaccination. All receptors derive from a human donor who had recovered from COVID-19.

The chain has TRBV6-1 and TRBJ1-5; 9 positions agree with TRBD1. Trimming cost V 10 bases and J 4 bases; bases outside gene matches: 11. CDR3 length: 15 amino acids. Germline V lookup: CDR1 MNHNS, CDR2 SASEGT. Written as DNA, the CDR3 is TGTGCCACCACCCGCGGGACAGGGCCTAATCAGCCCCAGCATTTT. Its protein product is CATTRGTGPNQPQHF.

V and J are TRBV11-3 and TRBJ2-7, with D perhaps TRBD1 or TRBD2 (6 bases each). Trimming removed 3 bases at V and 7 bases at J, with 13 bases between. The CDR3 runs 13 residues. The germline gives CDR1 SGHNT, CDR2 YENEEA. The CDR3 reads CASSLDSREEQYF. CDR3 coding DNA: TGTGCCAGCAGCTTGGACAGCCGGGAGGAGCAGTACTTC.

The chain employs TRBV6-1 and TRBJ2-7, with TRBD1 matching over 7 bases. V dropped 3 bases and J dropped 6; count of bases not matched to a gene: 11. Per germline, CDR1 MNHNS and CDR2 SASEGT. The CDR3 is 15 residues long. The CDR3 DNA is TGTGCCAGCAGTGACGACAGGGTTGGTGGGGTCGAGCAGTACTTC. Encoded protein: CASSDDRVGGVEQYF.

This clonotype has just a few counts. The CDR3 region has the DNA TGTGCCAGCAGAGCAAACAGGGGGCGCAGGGGTCCCCAAGAGACCCAGTACTTC. Encoded protein: CASRANRGRRGPQETQYF. The chain links TRBV6-8 to TRBJ2-5; 9 nucleotides align to TRBD1. This CDR3 comprises 18 residues. Germline lookup yields CDR1 MNHGY and CDR2 SAAAGT. The V gene end was trimmed by 6 bases and the J gene end by 1 base; junction bases not matched to a gene: 15.

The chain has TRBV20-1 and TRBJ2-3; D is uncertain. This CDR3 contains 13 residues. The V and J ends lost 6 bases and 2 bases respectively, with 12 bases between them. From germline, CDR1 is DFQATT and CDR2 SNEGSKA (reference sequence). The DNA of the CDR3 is TGCAGTGCCCCCCCAGATTACACAGATACGCAGTATTTT. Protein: CSAPPDYTDTQYF.

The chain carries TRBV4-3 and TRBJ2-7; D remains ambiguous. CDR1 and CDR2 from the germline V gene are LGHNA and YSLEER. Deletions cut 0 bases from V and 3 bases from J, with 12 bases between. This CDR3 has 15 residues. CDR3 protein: CASSQDKNSHYEQYF. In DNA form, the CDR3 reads TGCGCCAGCAGCCAAGATAAGAACAGCCACTACGAGCAGTACTTC.

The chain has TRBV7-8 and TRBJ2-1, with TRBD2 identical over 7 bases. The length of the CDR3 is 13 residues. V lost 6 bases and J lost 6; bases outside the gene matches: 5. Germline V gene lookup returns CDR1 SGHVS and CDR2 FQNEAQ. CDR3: CASRLTSANEQFF. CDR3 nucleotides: TGTGCCAGCAGATTAACTAGCGCCAATGAGCAGTTCTTC. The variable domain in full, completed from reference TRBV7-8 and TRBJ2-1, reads GAGVSQSPRYKVAKRGQDVALRCDPISGHVSLFWYQQALGQGPEFLTYFQNEAQLDKSGLPSDRFFAERPEGSVSTLKIQRTQQEDSAVYLCASRLTSANEQFFGPGTRLTVL.

CDR3 in amino acids: CASSPRGTLGDSYEQYF. CDR3 nucleotide sequence: TGCGCCAGCAGCCCAAGAGGGACTCTCGGGGACTCCTACGAGCAGTACTTC. The chain carries TRBV4-3 and TRBJ2-7; a possible D gene is TRBD2 (6 bases). The germline V and J ends were trimmed by 4 bases and 0 bases, with 19 bases remaining between them. This CDR3 spans 17 amino acids. Germline assignment: CDR1 LGHNA and CDR2 YSLEER.

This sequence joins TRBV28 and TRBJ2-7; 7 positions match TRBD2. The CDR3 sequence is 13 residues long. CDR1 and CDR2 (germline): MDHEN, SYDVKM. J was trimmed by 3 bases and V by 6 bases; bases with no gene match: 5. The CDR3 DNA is TGTGCCAGCAGCCCTTGGGAGGGCTACGAGCAGTACTTC. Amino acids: CASSPWEGYEQYF. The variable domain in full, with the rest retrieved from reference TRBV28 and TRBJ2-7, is DVKVTQSSRYLVKRTGEKVFLECVQDMDHENMFWYRQDPGLGLRLIYFSYDVKMKEKGDIPEGYSVSREKKERFSLILESASTNQTSMYLCASSPWEGYEQYFGPGTRLTVT.

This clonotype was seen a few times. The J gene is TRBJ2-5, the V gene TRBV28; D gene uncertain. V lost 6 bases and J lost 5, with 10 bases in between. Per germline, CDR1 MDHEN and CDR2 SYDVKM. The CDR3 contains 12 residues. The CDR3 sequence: CASRGFKETQYF. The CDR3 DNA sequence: TGTGCCAGCAGAGGGTTTAAGGAGACCCAGTACTTC.

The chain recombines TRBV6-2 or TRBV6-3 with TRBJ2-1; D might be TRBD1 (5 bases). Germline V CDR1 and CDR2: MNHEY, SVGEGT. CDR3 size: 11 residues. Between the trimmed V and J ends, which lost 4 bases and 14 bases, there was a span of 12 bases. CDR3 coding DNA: TGTGCCAGCAGTTCTCAGGGAAACGAGTTCTTC. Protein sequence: CASSSQGNEFF.

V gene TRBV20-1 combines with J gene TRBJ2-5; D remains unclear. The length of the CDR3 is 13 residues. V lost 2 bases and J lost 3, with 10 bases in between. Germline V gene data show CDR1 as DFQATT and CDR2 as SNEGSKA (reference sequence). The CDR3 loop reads CSARHHGEETQYF. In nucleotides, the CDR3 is TGCAGTGCTAGACATCATGGGGAAGAGACCCAGTACTTC.

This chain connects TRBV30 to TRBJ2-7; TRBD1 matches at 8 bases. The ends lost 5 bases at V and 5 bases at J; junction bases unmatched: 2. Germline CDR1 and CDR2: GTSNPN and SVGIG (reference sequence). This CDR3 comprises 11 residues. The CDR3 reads CAWDRGHEQYF. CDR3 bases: TGTGCCTGGGACAGGGGCCACGAGCAGTACTTC.

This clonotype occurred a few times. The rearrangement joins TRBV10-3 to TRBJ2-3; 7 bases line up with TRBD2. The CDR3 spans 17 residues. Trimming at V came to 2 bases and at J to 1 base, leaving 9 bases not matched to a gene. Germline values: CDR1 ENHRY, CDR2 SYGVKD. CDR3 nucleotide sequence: TGTGCCATCAGTGAGCTCGGCCTAGCGGCAGGCACAGATACGCAGTATTTT. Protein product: CAISELGLAAGTDTQYF.

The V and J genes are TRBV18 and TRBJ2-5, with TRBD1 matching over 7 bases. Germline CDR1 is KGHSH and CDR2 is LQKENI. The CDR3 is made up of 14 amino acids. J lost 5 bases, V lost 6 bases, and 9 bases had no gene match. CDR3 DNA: TGTGCCAGCTCGAGCCCGGGACAGATGGAGACCCAGTACTTC. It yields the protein CASSSPGQMETQYF. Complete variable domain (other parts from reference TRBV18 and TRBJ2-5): NAGVMQNPRHLVRRRGQEARLRCSPMKGHSHVYWYRQLPEEGLKFMVYLQKENIIDESGMPKERFSAEFPKEGPSILRIQQVVRGDSAAYFCASSSPGQMETQYFGPGTRLLVL.

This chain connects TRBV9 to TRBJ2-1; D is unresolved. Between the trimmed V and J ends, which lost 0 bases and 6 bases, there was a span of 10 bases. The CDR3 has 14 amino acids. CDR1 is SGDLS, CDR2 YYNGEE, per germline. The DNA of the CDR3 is TGTGCCAGCAGCGTAGGTCACGCCTTCAATGAGCAGTTCTTC. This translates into CASSVGHAFNEQFF. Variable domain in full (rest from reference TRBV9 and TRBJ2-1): DSGVTQTPKHLITATGQRVTLRCSPRSGDLSVYWYQQSLDQGLQFLIQYYNGEERAKGNILERFSAQQFPDLHSELNLSSLELGDSALYFCASSVGHAFNEQFFGPGTRLTVL.

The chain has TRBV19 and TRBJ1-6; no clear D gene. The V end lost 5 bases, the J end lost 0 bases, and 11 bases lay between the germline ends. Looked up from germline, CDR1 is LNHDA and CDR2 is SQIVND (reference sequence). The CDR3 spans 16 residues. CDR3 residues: CASSVGRSSYNSPLHF. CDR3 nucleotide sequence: TGTGCCAGTAGTGTCGGACGTAGCTCCTATAATTCACCCCTCCACTTT.

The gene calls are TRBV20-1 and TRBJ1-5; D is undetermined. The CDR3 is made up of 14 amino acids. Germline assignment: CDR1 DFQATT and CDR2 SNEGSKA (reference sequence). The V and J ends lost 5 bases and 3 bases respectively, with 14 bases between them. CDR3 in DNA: TGCAGTGCTCGAGGAGGCAACCCCAATCAGCCCCAGCATTTT. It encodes CSARGGNPNQPQHF.

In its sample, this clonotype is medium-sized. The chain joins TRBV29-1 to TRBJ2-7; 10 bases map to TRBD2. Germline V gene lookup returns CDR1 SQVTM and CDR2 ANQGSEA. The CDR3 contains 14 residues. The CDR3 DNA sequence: TGCAGTATCTCGGCTAGCGGGAGACCCTACGAGCAGTACTTC. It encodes CSISASGRPYEQYF.

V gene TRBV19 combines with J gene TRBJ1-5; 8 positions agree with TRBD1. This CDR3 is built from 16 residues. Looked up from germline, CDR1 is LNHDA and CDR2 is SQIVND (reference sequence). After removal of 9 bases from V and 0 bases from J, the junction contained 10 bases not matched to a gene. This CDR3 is CASRRTGRYSNQPQHF. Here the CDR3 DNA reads TGTGCCAGCCGTCGGACAGGGCGTTATAGCAATCAGCCCCAGCATTTT.

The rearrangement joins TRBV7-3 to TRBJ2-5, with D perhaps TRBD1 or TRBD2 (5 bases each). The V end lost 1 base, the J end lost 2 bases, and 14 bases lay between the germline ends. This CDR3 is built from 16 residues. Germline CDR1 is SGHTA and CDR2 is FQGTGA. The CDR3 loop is CASSLNGGGSQETQYF. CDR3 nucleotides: TGTGCCAGCAGCTTAAATGGGGGTGGGTCGCAAGAGACCCAGTACTTC.

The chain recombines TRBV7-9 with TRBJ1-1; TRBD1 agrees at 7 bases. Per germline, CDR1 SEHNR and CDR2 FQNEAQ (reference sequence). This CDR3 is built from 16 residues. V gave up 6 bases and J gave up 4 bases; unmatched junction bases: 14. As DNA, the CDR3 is TGTGCCAGCAGACCCACCCCCCGGGACAGAATCACTGAAGCTTTCTTT. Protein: CASRPTPRDRITEAFF.